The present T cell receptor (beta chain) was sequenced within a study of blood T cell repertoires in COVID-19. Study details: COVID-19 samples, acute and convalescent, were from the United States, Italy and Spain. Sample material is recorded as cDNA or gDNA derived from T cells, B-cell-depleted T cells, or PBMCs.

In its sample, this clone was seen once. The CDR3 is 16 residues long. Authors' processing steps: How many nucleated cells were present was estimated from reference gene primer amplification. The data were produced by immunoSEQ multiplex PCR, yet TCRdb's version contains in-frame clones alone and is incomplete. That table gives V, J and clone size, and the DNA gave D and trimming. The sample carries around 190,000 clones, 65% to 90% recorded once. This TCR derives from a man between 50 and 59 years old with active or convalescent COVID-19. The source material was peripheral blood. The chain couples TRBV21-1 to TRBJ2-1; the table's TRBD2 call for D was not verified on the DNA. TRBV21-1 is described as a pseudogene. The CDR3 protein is CASESSGPLIYNEQFF. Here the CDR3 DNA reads TGTGCCAGCGAAAGTAGCGGGCCTTTGATCTACAATGAGCAGTTCTTC.